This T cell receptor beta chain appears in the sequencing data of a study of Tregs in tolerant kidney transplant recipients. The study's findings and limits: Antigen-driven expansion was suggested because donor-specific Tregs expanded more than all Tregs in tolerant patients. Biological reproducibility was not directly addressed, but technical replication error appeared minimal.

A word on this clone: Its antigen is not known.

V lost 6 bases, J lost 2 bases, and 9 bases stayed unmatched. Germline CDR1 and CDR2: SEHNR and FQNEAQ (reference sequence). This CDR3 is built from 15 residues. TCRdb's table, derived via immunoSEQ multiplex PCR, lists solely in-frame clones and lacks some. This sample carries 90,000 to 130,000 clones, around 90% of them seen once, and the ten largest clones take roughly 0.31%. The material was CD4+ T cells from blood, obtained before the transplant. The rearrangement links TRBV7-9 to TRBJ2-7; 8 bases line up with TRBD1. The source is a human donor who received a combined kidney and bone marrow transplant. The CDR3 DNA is TGTGCCAGCAGAACCGGGACAGGTCTTGCCTACGAGCAGTACTTC. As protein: CASRTGTGLAYEQYF.